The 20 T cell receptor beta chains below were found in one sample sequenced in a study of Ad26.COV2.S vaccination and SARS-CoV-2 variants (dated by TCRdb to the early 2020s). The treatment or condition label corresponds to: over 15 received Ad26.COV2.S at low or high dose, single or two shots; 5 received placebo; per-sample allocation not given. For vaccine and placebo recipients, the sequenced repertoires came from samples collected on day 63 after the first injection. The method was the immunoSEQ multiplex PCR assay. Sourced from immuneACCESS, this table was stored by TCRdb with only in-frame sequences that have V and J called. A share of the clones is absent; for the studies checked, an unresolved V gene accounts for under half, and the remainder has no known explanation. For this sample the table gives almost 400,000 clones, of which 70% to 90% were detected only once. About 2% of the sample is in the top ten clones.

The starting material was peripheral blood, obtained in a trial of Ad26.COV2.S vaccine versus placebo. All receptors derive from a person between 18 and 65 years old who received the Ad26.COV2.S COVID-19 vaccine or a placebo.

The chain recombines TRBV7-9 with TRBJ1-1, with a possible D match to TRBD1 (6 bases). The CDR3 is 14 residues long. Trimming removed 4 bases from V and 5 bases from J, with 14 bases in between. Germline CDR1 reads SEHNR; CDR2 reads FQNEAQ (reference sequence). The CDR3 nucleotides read TGTGCCAGCAGCTATAGACAGGTTAGGACTGAAGCTTTCTTT. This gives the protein CASSYRQVRTEAFF.

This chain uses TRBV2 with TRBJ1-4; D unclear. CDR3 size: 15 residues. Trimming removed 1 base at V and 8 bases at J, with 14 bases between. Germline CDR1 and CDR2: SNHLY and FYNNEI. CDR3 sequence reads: CASSEVRGSREKLFF. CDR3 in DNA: TGTGCCAGCAGTGAAGTTCGGGGAAGTAGGGAAAAACTGTTTTTT.

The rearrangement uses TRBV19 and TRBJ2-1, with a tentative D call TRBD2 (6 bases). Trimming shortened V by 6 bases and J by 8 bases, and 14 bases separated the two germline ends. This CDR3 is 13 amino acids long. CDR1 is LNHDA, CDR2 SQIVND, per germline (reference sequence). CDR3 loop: CASSGRKGYEQFF. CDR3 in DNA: TGTGCCAGTAGCGGGAGAAAGGGCTATGAGCAGTTCTTC.

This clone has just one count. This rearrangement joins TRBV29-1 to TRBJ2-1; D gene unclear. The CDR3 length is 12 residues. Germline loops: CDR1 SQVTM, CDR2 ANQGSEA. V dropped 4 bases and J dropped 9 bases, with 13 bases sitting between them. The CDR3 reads CSVAQGVGEQFF. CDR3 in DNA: TGCAGCGTTGCCCAAGGTGTGGGTGAGCAGTTCTTC.

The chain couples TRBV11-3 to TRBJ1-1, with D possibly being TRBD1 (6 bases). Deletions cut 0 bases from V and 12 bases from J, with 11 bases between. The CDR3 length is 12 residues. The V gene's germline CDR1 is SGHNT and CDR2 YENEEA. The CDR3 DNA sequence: TGTGCCAGCAGCTTAGATATAGGGGGAACTTTCTTT. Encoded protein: CASSLDIGGTFF.

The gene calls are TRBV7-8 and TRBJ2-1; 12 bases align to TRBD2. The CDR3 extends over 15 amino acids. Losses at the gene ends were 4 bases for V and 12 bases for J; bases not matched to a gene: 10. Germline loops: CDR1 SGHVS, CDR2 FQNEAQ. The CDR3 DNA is TGTGCCAGCAGCTCAGGACTAGCGGGGCGTGGTGGGCAGTTCTTC. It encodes CASSSGLAGRGGQFF.

Here the CDR3 reads CASSLNAGVFEQYF. The CDR3 DNA reads TGTGCCAGCAGCCTGAATGCGGGAGTCTTCGAGCAGTACTTC. This rearrangement joins TRBV7-2 to TRBJ2-7; 7 bases agree with TRBD2. Germline V gene lookup returns CDR1 SGHTA and CDR2 FQGNSA. This CDR3 is 14 amino acids long. J lost 6 bases, V lost 5 bases, and 10 bases had no gene match.

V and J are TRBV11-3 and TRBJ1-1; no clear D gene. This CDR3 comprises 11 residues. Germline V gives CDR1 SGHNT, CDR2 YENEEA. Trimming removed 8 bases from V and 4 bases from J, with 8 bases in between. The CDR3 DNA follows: TGTGCCAGCCTGGGTGGCACTGAAGCTTTCTTT. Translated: CASLGGTEAFF.

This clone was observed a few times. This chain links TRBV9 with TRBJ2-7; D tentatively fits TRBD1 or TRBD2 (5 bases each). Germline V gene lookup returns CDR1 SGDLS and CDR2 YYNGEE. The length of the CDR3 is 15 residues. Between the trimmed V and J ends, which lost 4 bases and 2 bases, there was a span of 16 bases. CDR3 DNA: TGTGCCAGCAGCCAAGACAGCGGTGCGGCCTACGAGCAGTACTTC. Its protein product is CASSQDSGAAYEQYF.

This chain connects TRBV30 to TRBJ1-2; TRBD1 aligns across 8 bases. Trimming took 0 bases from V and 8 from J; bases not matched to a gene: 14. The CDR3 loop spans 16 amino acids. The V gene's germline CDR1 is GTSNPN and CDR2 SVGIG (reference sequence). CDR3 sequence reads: CAWSVSRTGKSGGYTF. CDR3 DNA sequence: TGTGCCTGGAGTGTATCCCGGACAGGGAAGAGTGGCGGCTACACCTTC.

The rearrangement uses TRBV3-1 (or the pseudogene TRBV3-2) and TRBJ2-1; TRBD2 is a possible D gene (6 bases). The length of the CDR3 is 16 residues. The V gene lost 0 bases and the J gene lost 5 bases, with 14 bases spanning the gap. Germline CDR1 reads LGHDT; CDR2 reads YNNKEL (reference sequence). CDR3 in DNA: TGTGCCAGCAGCCAAGATCGGACTAAACTACACAATGAGCAGTTCTTC. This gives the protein CASSQDRTKLHNEQFF.

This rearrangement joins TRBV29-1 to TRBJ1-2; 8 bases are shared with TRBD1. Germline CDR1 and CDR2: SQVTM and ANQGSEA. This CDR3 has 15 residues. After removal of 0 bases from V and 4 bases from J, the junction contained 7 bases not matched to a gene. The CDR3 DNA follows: TGCAGCGTTGAAGACAGGGGGCCCGAGGGCTATGGCTACACCTTC. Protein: CSVEDRGPEGYGYTF.

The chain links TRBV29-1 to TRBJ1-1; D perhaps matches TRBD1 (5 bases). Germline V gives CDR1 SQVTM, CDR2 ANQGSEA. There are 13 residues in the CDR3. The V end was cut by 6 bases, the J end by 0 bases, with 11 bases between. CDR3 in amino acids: CSVETAMNTEAFF. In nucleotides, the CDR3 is TGCAGCGTAGAGACAGCTATGAACACTGAAGCTTTCTTT.

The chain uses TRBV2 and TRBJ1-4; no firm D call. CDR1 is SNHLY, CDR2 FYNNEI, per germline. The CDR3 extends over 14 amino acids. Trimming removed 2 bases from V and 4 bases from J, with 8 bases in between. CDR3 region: CASSERRNNEKLFF. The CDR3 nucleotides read TGTGCCAGCAGTGAACGCAGGAATAATGAAAAACTGTTTTTT.

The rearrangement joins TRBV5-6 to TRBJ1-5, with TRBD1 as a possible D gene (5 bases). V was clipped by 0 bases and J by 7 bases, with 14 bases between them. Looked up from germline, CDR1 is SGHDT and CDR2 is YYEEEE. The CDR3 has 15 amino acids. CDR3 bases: TGTGCCAGCAGCTTGGGCAGGGAACTTAACCAGCCCCAGCATTTT. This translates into CASSLGRELNQPQHF.

CDR3 DNA sequence: TGTGCCAGCAGTTTGGGGGGACTTCAAGAGACCCAGTACTTC. Protein: CASSLGGLQETQYF. The V and J genes are TRBV28 and TRBJ2-5, with D possibly TRBD2 on 6 matching bases. This CDR3 contains 14 residues. V gave up 3 bases and J gave up 2 bases, with 10 bases separating them. Germline CDR1 and CDR2: MDHEN and SYDVKM.

CDR3 sequence reads: CASSSQGALSQAFF. The CDR3 DNA reads as TGTGCCAGCAGTTCACAGGGGGCGTTAAGCCAAGCTTTCTTT. The chain couples TRBV7-2 to TRBJ1-1; 9 nucleotides match TRBD1. V shed 6 bases and J 9 bases; nucleotides not matched to a gene: 11. The germline gives CDR1 SGHTA, CDR2 FQGNSA. There are 14 residues in the CDR3. Drawing the rest from reference TRBV7-2 and TRBJ1-1, the complete variable domain is GAGVSQSPSNKVTEKGKDVELRCDPISGHTALYWYRQSLGQGLEFLIYFQGNSAPDKSGLPSDRFSAERTGGSVSTLTIQRTQQEDSAVYLCASSSQGALSQAFFGQGTRLTVV.

The CDR3 DNA sequence: TGTGCCAGCAGCTTACAGGGAGTCGAGACCCAGTACTTC. It is translated as CASSLQGVETQYF. This chain links TRBV7-2 with TRBJ2-5; D may match TRBD1 or TRBD2 (5 bases each). Trimming pared 2 bases from V and 5 bases from J, leaving 9 bases between. Germline values: CDR1 SGHTA, CDR2 FQGNSA. This CDR3 is 13 amino acids long.

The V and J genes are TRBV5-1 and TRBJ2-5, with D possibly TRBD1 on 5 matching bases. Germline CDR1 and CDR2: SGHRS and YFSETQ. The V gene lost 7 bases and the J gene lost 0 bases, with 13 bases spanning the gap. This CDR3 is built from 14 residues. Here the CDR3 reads CASSPTGYQETQYF. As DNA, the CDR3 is TGCGCCAGCTCCCCAACAGGCTACCAAGAGACCCAGTACTTC.

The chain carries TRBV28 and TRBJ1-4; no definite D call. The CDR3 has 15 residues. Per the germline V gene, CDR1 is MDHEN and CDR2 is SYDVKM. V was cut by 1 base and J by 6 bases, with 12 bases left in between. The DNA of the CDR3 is TGTGCCAGCAGTTTATCCCGGATCCCCTATGAAAAACTGTTTTTT. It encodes CASSLSRIPYEKLFF.